This T cell receptor beta chain was profiled in a study of blood T cell repertoires in COVID-19. Under the authors' procedure: Researchers report that nucleated cell counts were estimated from reference gene primer amplification. The repertoire was sequenced with immunoSEQ multiplex PCR; TCRdb's copy has only in-frame clones and lacks some. The D gene and trimming were derived from the DNA, and the V and J assignments and clone size from that table. The sample lists about 100,000 clones; 70% to 85% were seen once. The length of the CDR3 is 15 residues. Germline CDR1 reads SEHNR; CDR2 reads FQNEAQ (reference sequence). V was trimmed by 10 bases and J by 5 bases, leaving 21 bases between them.

Sequencing was carried out using peripheral blood. The receptor was isolated from a man aged 55 to 70 with active or convalescent COVID-19. The rearrangement joins TRBV7-9 to TRBJ2-1, with a possible D match to TRBD2 (5 bases). The CDR3 spells CAIQAGRLRDNEQFF. CDR3 nucleotide sequence: TGTGCCATCCAGGCGGGCCGTTTGAGAGACAATGAGCAGTTCTTC.